Within the sample, the clone carrying this T cell receptor beta chain is medium-sized (0.01 to 0.1%). Its specificity is not known. This specimen belongs to a study of metastatic and nonmetastatic thyroid tumors. Study results and caveats: Significantly higher TCR beta diversity was reportedly seen in malignant thyroid tumors than benign nodules, in blood and tumor.

Authors' analysis steps: CDR3 was compared across clinicopathological groups, and the resulting differences were used to build a distant-metastasis classifier for papillary thyroid cancer. TCRdb re-called the PCR reads through MiXCR. The V and J calls come from TCRdb's annotation, not from the publication. Here the sample spans 15,000 to 20,000 clones, approximately 30% being singletons. There were no patients who had received any treatment before thyroid surgery. The length of the CDR3 is 15 residues. Germline CDR1 reads DFQATT; CDR2 reads SNEGSKA (reference sequence). V was trimmed by 6 bases and J by 7 bases, leaving 22 bases between them.

The chain combines TRBV20-1 with TRBJ1-5, with D uncertain. Sequencing was carried out using blood. The receptor was derived from a female donor with papillary thyroid cancer or a benign thyroid nodule (not recorded which). Some clones in this sample may be carry-over from other donors' samples. The CDR3 DNA follows: TGCAGTGCCTCCTCTGTGGAGGCACGCAGCCAGCCCCAGCATTTT. It codes for CSASSVEARSQPQHF.